This note documents a single TCR beta chain sequence. Trimming pared 1 base from V and 4 bases from J, leaving 8 bases between. Germline values: CDR1 LGHNA, CDR2 YNFKEQ. The CDR3 is 14 amino acids. Profiling relied on immunoSEQ multiplex PCR, and the TCRdb table lists in-frame clones only, not all of them. Here the sample spans roughly 2.5 million clones, approximately 94% being singletons. The sample belongs to a study of shared clonotypes between healthy human individuals. Sequences were obtained from naive CD4+ T cells sorted from blood. Subset here: CD45RA+ positively selected. The receptor was isolated from a young man in good health. The gene calls are TRBV4-2 and TRBJ1-3; D not certain. CDR3 protein: CASSQGGNGNTIYF. The CDR3 DNA reads TGTGCCAGCAGCCAAGGGGGTAACGGAAACACCATATATTTT.